These 18 T cell receptor beta chains were all obtained from the same sample, sequenced in a study of blood T cell repertoires in COVID-19 (dated by TCRdb to about 2020). The library was produced with the immunoSEQ multiplex PCR assay. This is the immuneACCESS table as TCRdb keeps it, with only in-frame sequences that have V and J called. A part of the clones is gone; compared with another copy, unresolved V genes explain less than half, and the rest is unexplained. The sample contains a few hundred thousand clones, approximately 90% of them found a single time. The top ten hold more than 0.85% of the sample. The sequenced sample was PBMCs or T cells enriched from blood (not recorded which). These receptor sequences come from a woman in her 40s who had been exposed to COVID-19.

CDR3 nucleotides: TGTGCCAGCAGCCCAACGGGGGGAGTGGACTATGGCTACACCTTC. Translated, it gives CASSPTGGVDYGYTF. V and J are TRBV7-9 and TRBJ1-2; TRBD1 might be the D (5 bases). Germline V gene data show CDR1 as SEHNR and CDR2 as FQNEAQ (reference sequence). V was clipped by 5 bases and J by 3 bases, with 16 bases between them. The CDR3 spans 15 residues.

V gene TRBV10-3 combines with J gene TRBJ1-5; D ambiguous. The germline V gene has CDR1 ENHRY and CDR2 SYGVKD. Between the trimmed V and J ends, which lost 3 bases and 0 bases, there was a span of 18 bases. The CDR3 consists of 18 residues. The CDR3 region is CAISDSAGRSNSNQPQHF. DNA for the CDR3: TGTGCCATCAGTGATTCTGCGGGCCGTTCCAATAGCAATCAGCCCCAGCATTTT.

This rearrangement joins TRBV5-1 to TRBJ2-3; 9 bases line up with TRBD2. Per the germline V gene, CDR1 is SGHRS and CDR2 is YFSETQ. Trimming at V came to 0 bases and at J to 4 bases, leaving 6 bases not matched to a gene. The CDR3 runs to 16 residues. For the CDR3, the DNA is TGCGCCAGCAGCTTGGGGTTAGCGGGGGAGGCAGATACGCAGTATTTT. Translation gives CASSLGLAGEADTQYF.

The CDR3 reads CATSRVISTGEKLFF. Here the CDR3 DNA reads TGTGCCACCAGCAGAGTTATTTCTACGGGTGAAAAACTGTTTTTT. The gene calls are TRBV15 and TRBJ1-4; D uncertain. V gave up 1 base and J gave up 7 bases, with 13 bases separating them. The length of the CDR3 is 15 residues. The germline gives CDR1 LNHNV, CDR2 YYDKDF (reference sequence).

The chain recombines TRBV24-1 with TRBJ1-5, with 7 bases matching TRBD1. V lost 9 bases and J lost 4; bases outside the gene matches: 5. This CDR3 has 13 residues. In germline, CDR1 is KGHDR, CDR2 SFDVKD. The CDR3 here is CATLDRANQPQHF. CDR3 DNA: TGTGCCACCTTAGACAGGGCAAATCAGCCCCAGCATTTT.

The chain has TRBV19 and TRBJ1-2; 8 nucleotides line up with TRBD1. Germline lookup yields CDR1 LNHDA and CDR2 SQIVND (reference sequence). Losses at the gene ends were 2 bases for V and 4 bases for J; bases not matched to a gene: 0. This CDR3 spans 13 amino acids. In DNA, the CDR3 is TGTGCCAGTAGTATAACAGGGGGCTATGGCTACACCTTC. Translated: CASSITGGYGYTF. The full variable domain, completed using reference TRBV19 and TRBJ1-2, is DGGITQSPKYLFRKEGQNVTLSCEQNLNHDAMYWYRQDPGQGLRLIYYSQIVNDFQKGDIAEGYSVSREKKESFPLTVTSAQKNPTAFYLCASSITGGYGYTFGSGTRLTVV.

In its sample, this clone was seen once. The chain carries TRBV11-2 and TRBJ1-1, with TRBD1 as a possible D gene (5 bases). V shed 6 bases and J shed 1 base, with 15 bases lying between them. The germline V gene encodes CDR1 SGHAT and CDR2 FQNNGV. This CDR3 is built from 15 residues. CDR3 coding DNA: TGTGCCAGCAGTCGACAGTCCCTTACGAACACTGAAGCTTTCTTT. This gives the protein CASSRQSLTNTEAFF.

This chain links TRBV27 with TRBJ1-2; D is uncertain. The CDR3 consists of 12 residues. Germline V gives CDR1 MNHEY, CDR2 SMNVEV (reference sequence). Trimming removed 4 bases from V and 7 bases from J, with 10 bases in between. The CDR3 DNA follows: TGTGCCAGCAGTTCCAATAAAGCTGGCTACACCTTC. Protein: CASSSNKAGYTF.

This sequence joins TRBV24-1 and TRBJ2-2; 9 bases map to TRBD1. Germline V gene sequence: CDR1 KGHDR, CDR2 SFDVKD. The CDR3 runs 13 residues. Trimming took 9 bases from V and 7 from J; bases not matched to a gene: 5. CDR3 in amino acids: CATQGTGNGELFF. The CDR3 region has the DNA TGTGCCACCCAGGGGACAGGGAACGGGGAGCTGTTTTTT.

The chain combines TRBV5-1 with TRBJ1-2; tentatively, D is TRBD1 (5 bases). The V end was cut by 0 bases, the J end by 4 bases, with 13 bases between. The CDR3 is 15 amino acids. The germline gives CDR1 SGHRS, CDR2 YFSETQ. The CDR3 is CASSLEVAGVYGYTF. CDR3 DNA: TGCGCCAGCAGCTTGGAGGTTGCGGGGGTCTATGGCTACACCTTC.

CDR3 bases: TGTGCCAGCAGTTCCGGAGGGAATAATGAAAAACTGTTTTTT. Encoded protein: CASSSGGNNEKLFF. The chain employs TRBV6-5 and TRBJ1-4, with D uncertain. V dropped 4 bases and J dropped 4 bases, with 10 bases sitting between them. The CDR3 has 14 residues. Germline V gives CDR1 MNHEY, CDR2 SVGAGI.

This chain joins TRBV24-1 and TRBJ1-6; D gene ambiguous. The germline V gene has CDR1 KGHDR and CDR2 SFDVKD. The CDR3 consists of 16 residues. Trimming cost V 3 bases and J 9 bases, with 17 bases left between them. The DNA of the CDR3 is TGTGCCACCAGTGATACCCAGGTAATGCGCTCTTCACCCCTCCACTTT. Protein sequence: CATSDTQVMRSSPLHF.

This clone was observed a single time. The V gene is TRBV27, the J gene TRBJ1-5; D is possibly TRBD1 (6 bases). The V gene's germline CDR1 is MNHEY and CDR2 SMNVEV (reference sequence). With 3 bases removed from V and 4 bases from J, the gap between germline ends came to 13 bases. The CDR3 is made up of 15 amino acids. CDR3 DNA sequence: TGTGCCAGCAGTTTCGGTCAGGGGCCGAATCAGCCCCAGCATTTT. Its protein is CASSFGQGPNQPQHF.

V is TRBV2 and J is TRBJ1-1; 9 bases map to TRBD1. This CDR3 is 15 amino acids long. The V gene end was trimmed by 7 bases and the J gene end by 5 bases; junction bases not matched to a gene: 11. Per germline, CDR1 SNHLY and CDR2 FYNNEI. This chain's CDR3 is CASTPGQGFRTEAFF. CDR3 nucleotides: TGTGCCAGCACCCCGGGACAGGGATTTAGGACTGAAGCTTTCTTT.

This chain joins TRBV24-1 and TRBJ2-2, with D maybe TRBD1 (5 bases). This CDR3 is built from 12 residues. Germline V gene sequence: CDR1 KGHDR, CDR2 SFDVKD. Trimming left V 7 bases short and J 4 bases short, with 6 bases between. The CDR3: CATRGVTGELFF. CDR3 DNA sequence: TGTGCCACCAGAGGGGTCACCGGGGAGCTGTTTTTT.

Regarding this clone: Additional DNA sequences in this sample encode the identical CDR3. The V gene is TRBV19, the J gene TRBJ2-7; TRBD1 agrees at 7 bases. V lost 1 base to trimming and J lost 0 bases; unmatched junction nucleotides: 0. Germline V gives CDR1 LNHDA, CDR2 SQIVND (reference sequence). CDR3 size: 14 residues. This CDR3 is CASSIGDSSYEQYF. The DNA of the CDR3 is TGTGCCAGTAGTATAGGGGACAGCTCCTACGAGCAGTACTTC.

The V and J genes are TRBV10-3 and TRBJ2-7; 7 nucleotides align to TRBD2. Per the germline V gene, CDR1 is ENHRY and CDR2 is SYGVKD. This CDR3 contains 14 residues. Germline trimming cut 6 bases from V and 5 bases from J; bases unmatched to any gene: 10. The CDR3 spells CAIRQSGGRDEQYF. The CDR3 DNA reads TGTGCCATCAGGCAATCGGGGGGTCGGGACGAGCAGTACTTC.

The gene calls are TRBV2 and TRBJ1-5; 9 bases match TRBD1. From germline, CDR1 is SNHLY and CDR2 FYNNEI. V gave up 7 bases and J gave up 3 bases; unmatched junction bases: 16. The CDR3 has 18 residues. As DNA, the CDR3 is TGTGCCAGCACCACCCAGATGACAGGGGGATTATACAATCAGCCCCAGCATTTT. It translates to CASTTQMTGGLYNQPQHF.